The 23 T cell receptor beta chains reported below all come from one sample, sequenced in a study of CD8+CD57+ T cells in acquired aplastic anemia. TCR beta VDJ and CDR3 were profiled, and genomic DNA was the template. TCRdb analysed the reads with MiXCR anew, one entry per CDR3 protein. The sample lists about 190,000 distinct CDR3 sequences; 40% to 55% were seen once. Patients chosen for sequencing had shown CD8+CD57+ cell expansion by flow cytometry. Sequenced: sorted CD4+, CD8+, or CD8+CD57+ T cells (not recorded which) from PBMCs. The receptors were sampled from a human donor with aplastic anemia.

In this sample, this clonotype turned up many times. The rearrangement joins TRBV9 to TRBJ2-3; TRBD2 is a possible D gene (5 bases). This CDR3 is 12 amino acids long. Trimming shortened V by 0 bases and J by 6 bases, and 5 bases separated the two germline ends. CDR1 is SGDLS and CDR2 is YYNGEE in the germline V gene. The CDR3 region is CASSVAGDTQYF. CDR3 DNA: TGTGCCAGCAGCGTAGCGGGGGATACGCAGTATTTT.

This clonotype was seen only a few times. The CDR3 here is CATSVANTDTQYF. CDR3 bases: TGTGCCACCAGTGTCGCCAACACAGATACGCAGTATTTT. The chain joins TRBV24-1 to TRBJ2-3; D gene uncertain. V was pared by 5 bases and J by 2 bases, with 7 bases between. This CDR3 has 13 residues. Germline-derived CDR1 and CDR2 are KGHDR and SFDVKD.

A note on this clonotype: The junction departs from germline at one end; a sequencing error may be responsible. This sequence joins TRBV11-2 and TRBJ2-1, with TRBD1 matching over 7 bases. CDR3 length: 14 residues. CDR1 is SGHAT, CDR2 FQNNGV, per germline. CDR3 DNA sequence: TGTGCCAGCAGCTTGACAGGGCTCAACAATAAGCAGTTCTTC. This translates into CASSLTGLNNKQFF.

At least ten counts were recorded for this clonotype. The CDR3: CASSLVLASGNTIYF. CDR3 bases: TGTGCCAGCAGCTTAGTGCTTGCCTCTGGAAACACCATATATTTT. The rearrangement uses TRBV7-2 and TRBJ1-3; no clear D. This CDR3 is 15 amino acids long. Trimming removed 1 base from V and 0 bases from J, with 7 bases in between. Germline V lookup: CDR1 SGHTA, CDR2 FQGNSA.

V gene TRBV10-3 combines with J gene TRBJ2-4, with D perhaps matching TRBD2 (5 bases). From germline, CDR1 is ENHRY and CDR2 SYGVKD. This CDR3 comprises 15 residues. V was pared by 3 bases and J by 6 bases, with 15 bases between. Here the CDR3 DNA reads TGTGCCATCAGTGATTTAATGGGAGCTGGAAACATTCAGTACTTC. This translates into CAISDLMGAGNIQYF.

There are many counts of this clonotype. This chain joins TRBV6-2 or TRBV6-3 and TRBJ1-2; D may be TRBD1 (5 bases). CDR3 length: 15 residues. The V end lost 4 bases, the J end lost 5 bases, and 17 bases lay between the germline ends. CDR1 MNHEY and CDR2 SVGEGT come from the germline V gene. For the CDR3, the DNA is TGTGCCAGCAGTTGGTCAGGGCCCGCTCCATATGGCTACACCTTC. It translates to CASSWSGPAPYGYTF.

Of note for this clonotype: A read error may produce the germline difference seen at one junction end. The chain employs TRBV7-9 and TRBJ1-2; 7 bases agree with TRBD1. Germline V gene sequence: CDR1 SEHNR, CDR2 FQNEAQ (reference sequence). The CDR3 sequence is 15 residues long. CDR3 in amino acids: CASILPGQASLGYTF. As DNA, the CDR3 is TGTGCCAGCATCTTACCTGGACAGGCGAGTCTTGGCTACACCTTC.

The J gene is TRBJ2-7, the V gene TRBV18, with 9 bases fitting TRBD1. V shed 6 bases, J shed 3 bases, and the junction held 15 bases outside the gene matches. Germline V gives CDR1 KGHSH, CDR2 LQKENI. CDR3 size: 17 residues. The CDR3 region has the DNA TGTGCCAGCTCGCTATCCACCTACAGGGGGCAAGTCTACGAGCAGTACTTC. As protein: CASSLSTYRGQVYEQYF.

Many counts were recorded for this clonotype. The rearrangement uses TRBV4-2 and TRBJ2-3, with TRBD2 identical over 9 bases. V gave up 1 base and J gave up 4 bases; unmatched junction bases: 9. Per the germline V gene, CDR1 is LGHNA and CDR2 is YNFKEQ. The CDR3 has 17 amino acids. The CDR3 DNA follows: TGTGCCAGCAGCCAAGGTCTGTCTAGCGGGAAGGCAGATACGCAGTATTTT. Translating gives CASSQGLSSGKADTQYF.

Ten or more counts support this clonotype. CDR3 bases: TGTGCCACCAGTGATCCGGGACCAGTCACAGATACGCAGTATTTT. Its translation: CATSDPGPVTDTQYF. The chain couples TRBV24-1 to TRBJ2-3; tentatively, D is TRBD1 or TRBD2 (5 bases each). Trimming took off 3 bases at V and 2 bases at J, with 11 bases between the two ends. The germline gives CDR1 KGHDR, CDR2 SFDVKD. The CDR3 extends over 15 amino acids.

The chain has TRBV2 and TRBJ2-2; 13 nucleotides align to TRBD2. Losses at the gene ends were 9 bases for V and 3 bases for J; bases not matched to a gene: 4. Germline lookup yields CDR1 SNHLY and CDR2 FYNNEI. The CDR3 length is 15 residues. The CDR3 sequence is CARGLAGVDTGELFF. The CDR3 DNA is TGTGCCAGAGGACTAGCGGGAGTGGACACCGGGGAGCTGTTTTTT. Full variable domain (rest looked up from reference TRBV2 and TRBJ2-2): EPEVTQTPSHQVTQMGQEVILRCVPISNHLYFYWYRQILGQKVEFLVSFYNNEISEKSEIFDDQFSVERPDGSNFTLKIRSTKLEDSAMYFCARGLAGVDTGELFFGEGSRLTVL.

As concerns this clonotype: An end of the junction differs from the germline gene, which may be a read error. The chain has TRBV10-3 and TRBJ2-3; the match to TRBD2 covers 10 bases. Germline V CDR1 and CDR2: ENHRY, SYGVKD. The CDR3 contains 15 residues. CDR3 in amino acids: CAALPGTSATDTQYF. DNA of the CDR3: TGCGCCGCCCTCCCCGGGACTAGCGCAACAGATACGCAGTATTTT.

V and J are TRBV15 and TRBJ2-7; D may match TRBD1 or TRBD2 (5 bases each). The germline CDR1 and CDR2 sequences are LNHNV and YYDKDF (reference sequence). The CDR3 is made up of 14 amino acids. Trimming removed 3 bases from V and 7 bases from J, with 16 bases in between. CDR3 loop: CATSSGTDWSEQYF. The DNA of the CDR3 is TGTGCCACCAGCAGCGGGACCGATTGGTCTGAGCAGTACTTC.

V gene TRBV5-1 combines with J gene TRBJ2-7, with 7 bases aligning to TRBD2. Germline loops: CDR1 SGHRS, CDR2 YFSETQ. V lost 0 bases and J lost 10; bases outside the gene matches: 7. The CDR3 sequence is 13 residues long. The CDR3 sequence: CASSLVGGMRQYF. CDR3 DNA sequence: TGCGCCAGCAGCTTGGTCGGGGGGATGAGACAGTACTTC. The full variable domain, completed using reference TRBV5-1 and TRBJ2-7, is KAGVTQTPRYLIKTRGQQVTLSCSPISGHRSVSWYQQTPGQGLQFLFEYFSETQRNKGNFPGRFSGRQFSNSRSEMNVSTLELGDSALYLCASSLVGGMRQYFGPGTRLTVT.

This clonotype was seen at least ten times. V gene TRBV10-1 combines with J gene TRBJ1-1, with D maybe TRBD1 (5 bases). The CDR3 is made up of 19 amino acids. V was pared by 0 bases and J by 0 bases, with 20 bases between. Per germline, CDR1 WNHNN and CDR2 SYGVQD (reference sequence). The CDR3 DNA follows: TGCGCCAGCAGTGAGTCCCGGGTCTTAGGGGAGGCCATGAACACTGAAGCTTTCTTT. Amino acids: CASSESRVLGEAMNTEAFF.

This clonotype was seen a few times. The J gene is TRBJ1-1, the V gene TRBV24-1; unclear D gene. The CDR3 covers 12 residues. The V end was cut by 0 bases, the J end by 8 bases, with 6 bases between. Germline lookup yields CDR1 KGHDR and CDR2 SFDVKD. The CDR3 loop is CATSDLSGEAFF. The CDR3 nucleotides are TGTGCCACCAGTGATTTGAGCGGGGAAGCTTTCTTT.

This clonotype was seen ten or more times. The chain combines TRBV7-8 with TRBJ2-7; D call uncertain. Germline CDR1 reads SGHVS; CDR2 reads FQNEAQ. The V gene lost 0 bases and the J gene lost 2 bases, with 11 bases spanning the gap. The CDR3 extends over 15 amino acids. CDR3 protein: CASSLAGIKAYEQYF. CDR3 bases: TGTGCCAGCAGCTTAGCGGGAATTAAGGCCTACGAGCAGTACTTC.

This clonotype was observed at least ten times. V and J are TRBV2 and TRBJ2-1; 9 nucleotides match TRBD1. The germline V gene encodes CDR1 SNHLY and CDR2 FYNNEI. V shed 4 bases, J shed 8 bases, and the junction held 3 bases outside the gene matches. The CDR3 is 13 residues long. Here the CDR3 DNA reads TGTGCCAGCAGTGGAACAGGGGGCGATGAGCAGTTCTTC. It codes for CASSGTGGDEQFF. Looking up the rest from reference TRBV2 and TRBJ2-1 gives the full variable domain: EPEVTQTPSHQVTQMGQEVILRCVPISNHLYFYWYRQILGQKVEFLVSFYNNEISEKSEIFDDQFSVERPDGSNFTLKIRSTKLEDSAMYFCASSGTGGDEQFFGPGTRLTVL.

The chain couples TRBV12-3 or TRBV12-4 to TRBJ2-5; D uncertain. CDR3 length: 12 residues. The V end lost 6 bases, the J end lost 4 bases, and 9 bases lay between the germline ends. The CDR3 here is CASRTGVETQYF. In nucleotides, the CDR3 is TGTGCCAGCAGGACTGGGGTAGAGACCCAGTACTTC.

This clonotype was counted at least ten times. The V and J genes are TRBV12-3 or TRBV12-4 and TRBJ1-2; tentative D call: TRBD1 (6 bases). CDR3 length: 13 amino acids. The germline V and J ends were trimmed by 6 bases and 3 bases, with 11 bases remaining between them. The CDR3, as DNA: TGTGCCAGCAGGAAACAGGGTTACTATGGCTACACCTTC. Translated, it gives CASRKQGYYGYTF.

In this sample, this clonotype turned up many times. The chain links TRBV7-2 to TRBJ2-7; D perhaps matches TRBD2 (5 bases). CDR3 size: 15 residues. V lost 5 bases and J 3 bases, leaving 17 bases between the germline ends. From germline, CDR1 is SGHTA and CDR2 FQGNSA. The CDR3 region has the DNA TGTGCCAGCAGCCCGAGGACTCCGGGCCTCTACGAGCAGTACTTC. Protein product: CASSPRTPGLYEQYF.

J is TRBJ2-1 and V is TRBV27, with 15 bases aligning to TRBD2. The junction had 5 bases not matched to a gene; V was cut back by 5 bases and J by 3 bases. The CDR3 sequence is 17 residues long. CDR1 is MNHEY, CDR2 SMNVEV, per germline (reference sequence). Here the CDR3 reads CASSPRTSGRDYNEQFF. The CDR3 bases are TGTGCCAGCAGTCCTCGGACTAGCGGGAGGGACTACAATGAGCAGTTCTTC.

The V call is TRBV7-3, the J call TRBJ2-7; D unresolved. Per the germline V gene, CDR1 is SGHTA and CDR2 is FQGTGA. V lost 1 base and J 6 bases, leaving 10 bases between the germline ends. The CDR3 contains 13 residues. The CDR3 DNA is TGTGCCAGCAGCTTAAGTCCTGAGTCCGAGCAGTACTTC. Translating gives CASSLSPESEQYF.